This T cell receptor beta chain was found in a study of vaccination effects on CD4 cells after COVID-19. At the level of the study: All participants had two doses of either the BNT162b2 or mRNA-1273 vaccine. After 2 million or so PBMC were placed in each well, they were cultured with 8.5 to 10 IU/ml IL-2 and approximately 9.6 ug/ml peptides. Study-level points and caveats: From healthy vaccinees, only 1 of 255 vaccine-induced clones also reacted to common cold coronaviruses.

Generated by immunoSEQ multiplex PCR, the TCRdb table keeps only in-frame clones and is missing some. The sample holds about 74,000 clones; 60% to 80% are singletons and the top ten take roughly 2%. With around ten days of culture completed, CD4+ T cells were isolated. Vaccinated recipients, who were negative for nucleocapsid antibodies, had no history of SARS-CoV-2 infection. The CDR3 is made up of 14 amino acids. Germline V lookup: CDR1 MNHEY, CDR2 SVGAGI. Trimming shortened V by 2 bases and J by 5 bases, and 12 bases separated the two germline ends. Regarding this clone: The antigen is not known.

The TCR comes from a human donor who received a COVID-19 vaccine. Specimen: CD4+ T cells from PBMCs cultured without peptide, collected before COVID-19 vaccination. The chain couples TRBV6-5 to TRBJ2-5; D unresolved. CDR3 nucleotides: TGTGCCAGCAGTTACAAACGGACGGCCGAGACCCAGTACTTC. It specifies CASSYKRTAETQYF.